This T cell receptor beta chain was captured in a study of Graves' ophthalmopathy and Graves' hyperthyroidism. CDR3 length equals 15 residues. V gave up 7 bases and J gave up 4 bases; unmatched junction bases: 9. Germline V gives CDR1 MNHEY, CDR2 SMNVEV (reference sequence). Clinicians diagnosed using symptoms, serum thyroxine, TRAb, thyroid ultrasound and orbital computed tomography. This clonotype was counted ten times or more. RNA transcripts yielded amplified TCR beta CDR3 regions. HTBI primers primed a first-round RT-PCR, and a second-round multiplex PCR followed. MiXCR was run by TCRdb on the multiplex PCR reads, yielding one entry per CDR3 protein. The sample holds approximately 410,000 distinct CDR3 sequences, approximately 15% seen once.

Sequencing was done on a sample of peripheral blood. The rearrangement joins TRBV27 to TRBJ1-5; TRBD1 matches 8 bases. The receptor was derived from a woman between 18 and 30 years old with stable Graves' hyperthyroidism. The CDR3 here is CASNAGTGGNQPQHF. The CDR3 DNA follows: TGTGCCAGCAACGCTGGGACAGGAGGTAATCAGCCCCAGCATTTT.